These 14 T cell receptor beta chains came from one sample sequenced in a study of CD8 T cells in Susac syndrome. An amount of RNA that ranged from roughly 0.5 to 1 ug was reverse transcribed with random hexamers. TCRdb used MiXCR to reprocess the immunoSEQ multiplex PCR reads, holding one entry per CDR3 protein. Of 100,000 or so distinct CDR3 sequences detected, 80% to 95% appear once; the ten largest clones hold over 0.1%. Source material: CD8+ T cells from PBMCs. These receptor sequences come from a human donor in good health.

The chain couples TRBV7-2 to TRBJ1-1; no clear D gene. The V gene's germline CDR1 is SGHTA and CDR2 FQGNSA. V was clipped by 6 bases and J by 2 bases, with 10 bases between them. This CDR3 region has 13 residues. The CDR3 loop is CASRKGINTEAFF. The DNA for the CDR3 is TGTGCCAGCAGGAAGGGCATAAACACTGAAGCTTTCTTT.

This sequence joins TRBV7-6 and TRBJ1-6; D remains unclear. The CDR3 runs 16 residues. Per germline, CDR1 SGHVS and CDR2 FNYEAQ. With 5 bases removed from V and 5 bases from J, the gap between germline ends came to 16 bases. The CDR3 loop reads CASSDSSTPNNSPLHF. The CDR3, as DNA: TGTGCCAGCAGCGATTCCTCGACACCGAATAATTCACCCCTCCACTTT.

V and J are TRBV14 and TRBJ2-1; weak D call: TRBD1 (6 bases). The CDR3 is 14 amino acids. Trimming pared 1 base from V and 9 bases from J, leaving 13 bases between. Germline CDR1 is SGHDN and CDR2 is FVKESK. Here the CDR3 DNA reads TGTGCCAGCAGCCAAGTCCTACAGGGCTTTGAGCAGTTCTTC. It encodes CASSQVLQGFEQFF.

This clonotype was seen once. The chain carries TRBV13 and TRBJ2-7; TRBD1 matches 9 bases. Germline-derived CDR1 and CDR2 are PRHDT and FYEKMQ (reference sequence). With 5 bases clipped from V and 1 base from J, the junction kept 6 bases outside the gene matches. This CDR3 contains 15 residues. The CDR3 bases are TGTGCCAGCAGCCTCTTTGGGACAGGGTCCTACGAGCAGTACTTC. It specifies CASSLFGTGSYEQYF.

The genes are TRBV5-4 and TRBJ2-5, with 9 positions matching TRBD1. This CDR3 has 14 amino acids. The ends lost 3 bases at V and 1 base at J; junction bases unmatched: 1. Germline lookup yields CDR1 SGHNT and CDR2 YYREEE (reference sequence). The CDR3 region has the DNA TGTGCCAGCAGCTGGGACAGGGCCCAAGAGACCCAGTACTTC. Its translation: CASSWDRAQETQYF.

CDR3 sequence reads: CASSSRSDRVGRETQYF. CDR3 bases: TGTGCCAGCAGTTCGAGATCCGACAGGGTCGGACGCGAGACCCAGTACTTC. The chain carries TRBV7-9 and TRBJ2-5; 7 bases are a match to TRBD1. The CDR3 runs to 17 residues. The J segment lost 5 bases and the V segment lost 6 bases, leaving 18 bases of the junction unmatched. Germline loops: CDR1 SEHNR, CDR2 FQNEAQ (reference sequence).

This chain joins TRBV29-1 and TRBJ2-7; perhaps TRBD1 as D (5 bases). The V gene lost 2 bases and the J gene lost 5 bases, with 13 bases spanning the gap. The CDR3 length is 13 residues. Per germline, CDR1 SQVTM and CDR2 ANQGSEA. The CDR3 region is CSVERQGGNEQYF. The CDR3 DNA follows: TGCAGCGTTGAACGGCAGGGTGGAAACGAGCAGTACTTC.

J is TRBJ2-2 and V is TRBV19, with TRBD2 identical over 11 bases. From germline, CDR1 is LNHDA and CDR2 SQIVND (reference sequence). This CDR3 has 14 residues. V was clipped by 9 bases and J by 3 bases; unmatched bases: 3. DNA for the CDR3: TGTGCCAGCTTTAGCGGGAGGGACACCGGGGAGCTGTTTTTT. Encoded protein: CASFSGRDTGELFF.

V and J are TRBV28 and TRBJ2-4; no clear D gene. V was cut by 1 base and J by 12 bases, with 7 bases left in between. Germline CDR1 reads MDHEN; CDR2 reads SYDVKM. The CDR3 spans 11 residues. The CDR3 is CASSLLERQYF. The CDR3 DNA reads TGTGCCAGCAGTTTATTGGAACGTCAGTACTTC.

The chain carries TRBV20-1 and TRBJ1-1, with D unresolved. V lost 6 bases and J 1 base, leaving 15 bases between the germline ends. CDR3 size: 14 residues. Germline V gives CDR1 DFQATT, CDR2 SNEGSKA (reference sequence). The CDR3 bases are TGCAGTGCCAGTTTCGGAATCGGGAACACTGAAGCTTTCTTT. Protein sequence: CSASFGIGNTEAFF.

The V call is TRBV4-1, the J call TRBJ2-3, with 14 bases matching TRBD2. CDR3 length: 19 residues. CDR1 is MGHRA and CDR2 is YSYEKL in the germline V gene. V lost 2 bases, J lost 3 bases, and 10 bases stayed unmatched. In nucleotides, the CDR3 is TGCGCCAGCAGCCAACTGGGGACTAGCGGGAGTCCGGGGACAGATACGCAGTATTTT. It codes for CASSQLGTSGSPGTDTQYF.

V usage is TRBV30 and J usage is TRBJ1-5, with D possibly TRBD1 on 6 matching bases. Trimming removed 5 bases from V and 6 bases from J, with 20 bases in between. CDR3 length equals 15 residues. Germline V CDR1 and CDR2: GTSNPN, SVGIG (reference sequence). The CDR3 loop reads CAWGGSRGAFQPQHF. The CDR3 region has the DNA TGTGCCTGGGGGGGGAGCCGGGGGGCTTTTCAGCCCCAGCATTTT.

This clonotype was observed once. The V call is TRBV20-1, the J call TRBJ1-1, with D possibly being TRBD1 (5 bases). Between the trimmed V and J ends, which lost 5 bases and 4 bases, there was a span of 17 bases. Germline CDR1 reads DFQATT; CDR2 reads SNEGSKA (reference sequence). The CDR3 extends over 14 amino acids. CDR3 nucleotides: TGCAGTGCTGCCGGGACCCCGGGGGGCACTGAAGCTTTCTTT. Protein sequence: CSAAGTPGGTEAFF.

The DNA for the CDR3 is TGTGCCAGCAGCTTTGGTACAGGGCTGAACACTGAAGCTTTCTTT. This sequence encodes CASSFGTGLNTEAFF. The V call is TRBV13, the J call TRBJ1-1, with a weak D call TRBD1 (6 bases). The germline CDR1 and CDR2 sequences are PRHDT and FYEKMQ (reference sequence). Trimming left V 3 bases short and J 0 bases short, with 11 bases between. This CDR3 has 15 amino acids.